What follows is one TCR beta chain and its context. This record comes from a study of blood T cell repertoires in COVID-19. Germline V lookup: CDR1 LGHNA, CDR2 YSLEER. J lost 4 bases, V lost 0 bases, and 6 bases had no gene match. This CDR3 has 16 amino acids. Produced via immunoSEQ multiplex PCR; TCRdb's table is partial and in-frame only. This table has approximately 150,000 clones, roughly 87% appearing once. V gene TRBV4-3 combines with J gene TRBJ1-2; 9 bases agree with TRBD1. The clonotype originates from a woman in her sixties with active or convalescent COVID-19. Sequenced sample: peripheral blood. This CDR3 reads CASSQDLGQGFYGYTF. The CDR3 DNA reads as TGCGCCAGCAGCCAAGATTTGGGACAGGGTTTCTATGGCTACACCTTC.